Listed below are T cell receptor beta chains from one sample, sequenced in a study of shared clonotypes between healthy human individuals. The protocol was immunoSEQ multiplex PCR, while the TCRdb copy is restricted to in-frame clones and leaves out a portion. Here the sample spans 2 million to 3 million clones, roughly 93% being singletons. Material for sequencing was naive CD4+ T cells from PBMCs. These receptors originate from a man aged 18-30 years in good health. Some clones in this sample may be carry-over from other donors' samples. Both conserved end residues are part of each CDR3. The D gene is left open where the match is weak. Size is stated for part of the rows, as once, few or many counts, or as a class when the clone is expanded.

CDR3 protein: CASGFSAGGTDTQYF; CDR3 DNA: TGTGCTAGTGGTTTTTCTGCGGGGGGCACAGATACGCAGTATTTT; clone size: -; CDR3 length: 15; D gene: TRBD2; V gene: TRBV12-5; J gene: TRBJ2-3
CDR3 protein: CASSPSAGMFGNTIYF; CDR3 DNA: TGTGCCAGCAGCCCTAGTGCGGGGATGTTCGGAAACACCATATATTTT; clone size: -; CDR3 length: 16; D gene: -; V gene: TRBV7-8; J gene: TRBJ1-3
CDR3 protein: CASSGGSGRYNEQFF; CDR3 DNA: TGTGCCAGCAGTGGGGGTAGCGGGAGGTACAATGAGCAGTTCTTC; clone size: -; CDR3 length: 15; D gene: TRBD2; V gene: TRBV2; J gene: TRBJ2-1
CDR3 protein: CASSVRSGAGEVYGYTF; CDR3 DNA: TGTGCCAGCAGCGTTAGATCCGGGGCAGGGGAGGTCTATGGCTACACCTTC; clone size: -; CDR3 length: 17; D gene: -; V gene: TRBV9; J gene: TRBJ1-2
CDR3 protein: CASSLDPQGVQPQHF; CDR3 DNA: TGTGCCAGCAGCTTAGATCCGCAGGGCGTTCAGCCCCAGCATTTT; clone size: -; CDR3 length: 15; D gene: -; V gene: TRBV11-2; J gene: TRBJ1-5
CDR3 protein: CATSRGTGGGYEQYF; CDR3 DNA: TGTGCCACCAGCAGAGGGACAGGGGGCGGCTACGAGCAGTACTTC; clone size: -; CDR3 length: 15; D gene: TRBD1; V gene: TRBV15; J gene: TRBJ2-7
CDR3 protein: CASRFNRDTKNIQYF; CDR3 DNA: TGTGCCAGCAGATTTAACCGGGACACAAAAAACATTCAGTACTTC; clone size: -; CDR3 length: 15; D gene: -; V gene: TRBV6-5; J gene: TRBJ2-4
CDR3 protein: CASSFRQGATMNTEAFF; CDR3 DNA: TGTGCCAGCAGTTTCCGACAGGGGGCGACCATGAACACTGAAGCTTTCTTT; clone size: -; CDR3 length: 17; D gene: TRBD1; V gene: TRBV27; J gene: TRBJ1-1
CDR3 protein: CASSSSPSGRIGELFF; CDR3 DNA: TGTGCCAGCAGTTCCTCACCTAGCGGGAGGATCGGGGAGCTGTTTTTT; clone size: -; CDR3 length: 16; D gene: TRBD2; V gene: TRBV25-1; J gene: TRBJ2-2
CDR3 protein: CATSRVGRGAGELFF; CDR3 DNA: TGTGCCACCAGCAGAGTGGGCAGGGGGGCCGGGGAGCTGTTTTTT; clone size: -; CDR3 length: 15; D gene: -; V gene: TRBV15; J gene: TRBJ2-2
CDR3 protein: CAWKTNPEGTGVNTEAFF; CDR3 DNA: TGTGCCTGGAAAACTAACCCGGAGGGGACAGGGGTGAACACTGAAGCTTTCTTT; clone size: -; CDR3 length: 18; D gene: TRBD1; V gene: TRBV30; J gene: TRBJ1-1
CDR3 protein: CASSPGAGWETQYF; CDR3 DNA: TGTGCCAGCAGCCCCGGAGCGGGATGGGAGACCCAGTACTTC; clone size: -; CDR3 length: 14; D gene: TRBD2; V gene: TRBV11-2; J gene: TRBJ2-5
CDR3 protein: CASRRGAGEKLFF; CDR3 DNA: TGTGCCAGCCGCCGGGGGGCAGGTGAAAAACTGTTTTTT; clone size: few; CDR3 length: 13; D gene: -; V gene: TRBV28; J gene: TRBJ1-4
CDR3 protein: CASSLYRVANTGELFF; CDR3 DNA: TGTGCCAGCAGTTTATACAGGGTAGCGAACACCGGGGAGCTGTTTTTT; clone size: -; CDR3 length: 16; D gene: -; V gene: TRBV27; J gene: TRBJ2-2